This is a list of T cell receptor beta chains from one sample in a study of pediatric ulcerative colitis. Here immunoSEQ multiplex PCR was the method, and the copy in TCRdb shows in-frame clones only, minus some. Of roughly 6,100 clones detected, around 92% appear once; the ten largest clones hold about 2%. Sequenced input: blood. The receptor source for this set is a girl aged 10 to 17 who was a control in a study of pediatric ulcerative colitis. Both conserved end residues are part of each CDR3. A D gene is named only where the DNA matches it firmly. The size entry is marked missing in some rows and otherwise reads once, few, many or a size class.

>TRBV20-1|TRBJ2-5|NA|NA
TGCAGTGCTAGTACCCAAGAGACCCAGTACTTC
CSASTQETQYF
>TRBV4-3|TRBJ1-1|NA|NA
TGCGCCAGCAGCCAAGATAAGGCTTCGAACACTGAAGCTTTCTTT
CASSQDKASNTEAFF
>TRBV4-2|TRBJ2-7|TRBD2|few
TGTGCCAGCAGCCAAGATAGCGGGAGTTTTTACGAGCAGTACTTC
CASSQDSGSFYEQYF
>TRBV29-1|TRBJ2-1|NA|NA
TGCAGCGTTGAAAGGGGGAGTGGGAATGAGCAGTTCTTC
CSVERGSGNEQFF
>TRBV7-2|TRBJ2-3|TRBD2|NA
TGTGCCAGCAGCCCCGAGGGACTAGCGGGAGGGCTTAGAGATACGCAGTATTTT
CASSPEGLAGGLRDTQYF
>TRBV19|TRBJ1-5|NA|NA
TGTGCCAGTAGTACCCCGCCCCAGGGGTATAGCAATCAGCCCCAGCATTTT
CASSTPPQGYSNQPQHF
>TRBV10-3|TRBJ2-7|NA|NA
TGTGCCATCACCTTGGACGGGCCTAATCCCCCCGAGGGGTACTTC
CAITLDGPNPPEGYF
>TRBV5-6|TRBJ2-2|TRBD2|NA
TGTGCCAGCAGCTTGTGGGCTAGCGGTTACACCGGGGAGCTGTTTTTT
CASSLWASGYTGELFF
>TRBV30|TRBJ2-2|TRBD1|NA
TGTGCCTGGAGTTCAGCGAGGACAGGGCAAACCGGGGAGCTGTTTTTT
CAWSSARTGQTGELFF
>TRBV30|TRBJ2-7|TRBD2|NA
TGTGCCTGGAGTGTACAGGCGGGAGCCCACGAGCAGTACTTC
CAWSVQAGAHEQYF
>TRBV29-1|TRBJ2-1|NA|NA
TGCAGCCCTAGGACGGACTACAATGAGCAGTTCTTC
CSPRTDYNEQFF
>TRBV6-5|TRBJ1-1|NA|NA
TGTGCCAGCAGTTACATTTCGGGGGGGAACACTGAAGCTTTCTTC
CASSYISGGNTEAFF
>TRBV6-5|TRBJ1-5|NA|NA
TGTGCCAGACAGGGTAGTAATCAGCCCCAGCATTTT
CARQGSNQPQHF
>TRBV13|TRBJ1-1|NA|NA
TGTGCCAGCAGCTCCGACAGCAACTTGAACACTGAAGCTTTCTTT
CASSSDSNLNTEAFF
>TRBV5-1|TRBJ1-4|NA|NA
TGCGCCAGCAGCTTGGGGGCTCAGGCTGAAAAACTGTTTTTT
CASSLGAQAEKLFF
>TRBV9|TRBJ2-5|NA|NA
TGTGCCAGCAGCGCCCCAGTCGTAAGGGGAAAGCAAGAGACCCAGTACTTC
CASSAPVVRGKQETQYF
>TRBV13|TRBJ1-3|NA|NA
TGTGCCAGCAGCTTCCCCGGAAACACCATATATTTT
CASSFPGNTIYF
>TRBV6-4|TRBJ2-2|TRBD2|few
TGTGCCAGCGGCGCGGGAGGGGGCACCGGGGAGCTGTTTTTT
CASGAGGGTGELFF
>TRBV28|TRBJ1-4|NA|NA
TGTGCCAGCGTGGCAGGGACTAATGAAAAACTGTTTTTT
CASVAGTNEKLFF
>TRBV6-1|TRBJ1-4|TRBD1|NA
TGTGCCAGCAGTGAAGAGATGGACAGGTCTTCAAATTTT
CASSEEMDRSSNF
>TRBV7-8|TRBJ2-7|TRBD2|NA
TGTGCCAGCAGCTCCCGACTAGCGGGAGACGGGTACGAGCAGTACTTC
CASSSRLAGDGYEQYF
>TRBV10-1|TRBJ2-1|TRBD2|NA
TGCGCCACCAGCCGACTAGCGGGAGGGGTGAGGTTCTTC
CATSRLAGGVRFF
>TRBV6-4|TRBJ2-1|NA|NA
TGTGCCAGCAGCCAGGGCTCCTACAATGAGCAGTTCTTC
CASSQGSYNEQFF
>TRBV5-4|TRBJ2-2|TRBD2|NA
TGTGCCAGCAGCCGACTAGCGGTCCCCGGGGAGCTGTTTTTT
CASSRLAVPGELFF
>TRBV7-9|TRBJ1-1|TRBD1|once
TGTGCCAGCTGTTCGGGGGAGGGGGCGACTGAAGCTTTCTTT
CASCSGEGATEAFF
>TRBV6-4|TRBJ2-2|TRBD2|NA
TGTGCCAGCAGTACTAGCGGAGACACCGGGGAGCTGTTTTTT
CASSTSGDTGELFF
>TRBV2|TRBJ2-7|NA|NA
TGTGCCAGCAAGCAGTCCTACGAGCAGTACTTC
CASKQSYEQYF
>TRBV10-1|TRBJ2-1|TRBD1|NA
TGCGCCAGCAGTGAGTTTTTACCGGGACAGGGACACAATGAGCAGTTCTTC
CASSEFLPGQGHNEQFF
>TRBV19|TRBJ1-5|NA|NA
TGTGCCAGTAGCCGGGATAGCAATCAGCCCCAGCATTTT
CASSRDSNQPQHF
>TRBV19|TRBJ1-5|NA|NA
TGTGCCAGTAGTATAAGGGTCGGACAGCCCCAGCATTTT
CASSIRVGQPQHF
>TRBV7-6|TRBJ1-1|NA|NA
TGTGCCAGCAGCCCCCTAGGGACGGTTCAGAACACTGAAGCTTTCTTT
CASSPLGTVQNTEAFF
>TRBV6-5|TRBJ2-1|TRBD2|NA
TGTGCCAGCAGTTGGCCTTCTAGCGGGAGTAAGAATGAGCAGTTCTTC
CASSWPSSGSKNEQFF
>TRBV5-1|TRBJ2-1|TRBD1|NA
TGCGCCAGCAGCCAGGGACAGGGGGCGTTCTTC
CASSQGQGAFF
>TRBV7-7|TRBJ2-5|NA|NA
TGTGCCAGCAGCTTAACTCAGGGCTTCGGGGAGACCCAGTACTTC
CASSLTQGFGETQYF
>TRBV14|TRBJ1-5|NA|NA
TGTGCCATCCCGATAATGACTTTAGACAGGACAAACTATCAGCCCCAGCATTTT
CAIPIMTLDRTNYQPQHF
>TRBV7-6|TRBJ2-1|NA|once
TGTGCCAGCAGCCAGGGGGAGGGGGAGGGCCTACGGGACAATGAGCAGTTCTTC
CASSQGEGEGLRDNEQFF
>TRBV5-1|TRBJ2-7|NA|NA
TGCGCCAGCAGCCCGGAGGGGAGCAGCTCCTACGAGCAGTACTTC
CASSPEGSSSYEQYF